This T cell receptor (beta chain) stems from a study of blood T cell repertoires in COVID-19. Study-wide background: Acute-phase and convalescent COVID-19 samples originated in the United States, Italy and Spain. T cells, B-cell-depleted T cells, or PBMCs supplied cDNA or gDNA.

Enrollment of patients from Seattle took place during active infection, with longitudinal follow-up. In the study's own analysis: Using reference gene primer amplification, nucleated cell counts were estimated. Libraries were prepared by immunoSEQ multiplex PCR; TCRdb keeps only in-frame clonotypes and omits some of them. The V and J calls and clone size were taken over from that table, and D and trimming were inferred from the DNA. This sample carries some 94,000 clones, roughly nine tenths of them seen once, and the ten largest clones take 15% to 20%. The CDR3 spans 13 residues. CDR1 and CDR2 (germline): LGHNA, YSLEER. V was trimmed by 1 base and J by 0 bases, leaving 4 bases between them.

The clonotype was recovered from a woman in her fifties or sixties with COVID-19, enrolled during active disease. The genes are TRBV4-3 and TRBJ2-7; D call uncertain. Sequences were obtained from peripheral blood. In DNA, the CDR3 is TGCGCCAGCAGCCAAGGCAGCTCCTACGAGCAGTACTTC. It codes for CASSQGSSYEQYF.